The 13 T cell receptor beta chains in this list originate from one sample, sequenced in a study of human T cells and chemical hapten exposure. TCRdb itself ran the RACE reads through MiXCR, one entry per CDR3 protein. The sample has 180,000 or so distinct CDR3 sequences, around 15% seen once; the top ten hold 1.7%. Indicated time point: patch test 1, 2 weeks after DPC sensitization. As to treatment: therapeutic diphenylcyclopropenone sensitization with weekly scalp DPC. Here the sequenced sample was whole blood, taken in connection with sensitization to the hapten diphenylcyclopropenone (DPC). These receptors all come from a woman aged 25 to 39 with alopecia areata. Some clones in this sample may be carry-over from other donors' samples.

The rearrangement joins TRBV6-2 or TRBV6-3 to TRBJ1-5, with D perhaps matching TRBD1 (6 bases). Germline lookup yields CDR1 MNHEY and CDR2 SVGEGT. Trimming shortened V by 2 bases and J by 3 bases, and 17 bases separated the two germline ends. CDR3 length: 17 residues. CDR3 in amino acids: CASSYAVLGGNNQPQHF. CDR3 in DNA: TGTGCCAGCAGTTACGCGGTGCTAGGGGGAAACAATCAGCCCCAGCATTTT.

This clonotype was counted between two and nine times. J is TRBJ2-7 and V is TRBV14; D is possibly TRBD1 or TRBD2 (6 bases each). Germline V gives CDR1 SGHDN, CDR2 FVKESK. Trimming shortened V by 1 base and J by 4 bases, and 17 bases separated the two germline ends. CDR3 length: 16 amino acids. The CDR3, as DNA: TGTGCCAGCAGCCAAGGCCTCGGGGGCTATGGTTACGAGCAGTACTTC. It specifies CASSQGLGGYGYEQYF.

This clonotype occurred a few times. This chain joins TRBV20-1 and TRBJ1-3; the D is unclear. The V end was cut by 0 bases, the J end by 8 bases, with 14 bases between. The CDR3 runs to 14 residues. Germline V gene sequence: CDR1 DFQATT, CDR2 SNEGSKA (reference sequence). The CDR3 reads CSARDRTFEDTIYF. The CDR3, as DNA: TGCAGTGCTAGAGATCGCACTTTTGAAGACACCATATATTTT.

This clonotype was counted ten times or more. The chain employs TRBV28 and TRBJ1-2, with unresolved D. V dropped 5 bases and J dropped 4 bases, with 5 bases sitting between them. The CDR3 loop spans 11 amino acids. Germline values: CDR1 MDHEN, CDR2 SYDVKM. The CDR3 spells CASSGSYGYTF. The CDR3 DNA follows: TGTGCCAGCAGTGGGTCCTATGGCTACACCTTC.

J is TRBJ2-1 and V is TRBV11-2; 12 bases agree with TRBD2. The length of the CDR3 is 15 residues. V shed 7 bases and J 8 bases; nucleotides not matched to a gene: 9. Germline assignment: CDR1 SGHAT and CDR2 FQNNGV. The CDR3 DNA sequence: TGTGCCAGCACCTTTCTAGCGGGAGGGCCGGATGAGCAGTTCTTC. As protein: CASTFLAGGPDEQFF.

The table lists this clonotype with a few counts. V usage is TRBV21-1 and J usage is TRBJ2-7; the D segment call TRBD1 is taken from the table without a DNA check. TRBV21-1 is deemed a pseudogene. The CDR3 is 13 residues long. CDR3 sequence: CASKGVSTYEQYF. CDR3 DNA: TGTGCCAGCAAAGGGGTCAGCACCTACGAGCAGTACTTC.

J is TRBJ1-5 and V is TRBV7-2, with 9 positions matching TRBD1. V was clipped by 5 bases and J by 5 bases; unmatched bases: 4. Germline V CDR1 and CDR2: SGHTA, FQGNSA. This CDR3 region has 14 residues. The CDR3: CASSRGQGYQPQHF. The CDR3 nucleotides read TGTGCCAGCAGCCGGGGACAGGGATATCAGCCCCAGCATTTT.

This clonotype came up a few times. This chain joins TRBV11-1 and TRBJ2-7, with 10 bases identical to TRBD2. After removal of 4 bases from V and 2 bases from J, the junction contained 11 bases not matched to a gene. The CDR3 sequence is 17 residues long. CDR1 SGHAT and CDR2 FQDESV come from the germline V gene (reference sequence). DNA for the CDR3: TGTGCCAGCAGCTCCCCCTGGGCTAGCGGGGGAACCTACGAGCAGTACTTC. Translation gives CASSSPWASGGTYEQYF.

This clonotype was seen only a few times. The chain couples TRBV14 to TRBJ2-7, with 8 nucleotides matching TRBD1. This CDR3 spans 14 amino acids. Germline loops: CDR1 SGHDN, CDR2 FVKESK. Unmatched junction bases numbered 8, after V lost 6 bases and J lost 4 bases. CDR3: CASSPGRGQYEQYF. In DNA, the CDR3 is TGTGCCAGCAGTCCTGGCAGGGGGCAATACGAGCAGTACTTC.

A single count supports this clonotype. The junction and the germline gene differ at one end; a read error may be behind it. This rearrangement joins TRBV12-3 or TRBV12-4 to TRBJ1-5, with 11 positions matching TRBD1. This CDR3 comprises 15 residues. CDR3 region: CAGSYGQGAKQPQHF. CDR3 bases: TGTGCCGGCAGTTACGGACAGGGGGCGAAGCAGCCCCAGCATTTT.

This clonotype was seen a handful of times. The gene calls are TRBV6-1 and TRBJ2-1; 8 bases are a match to TRBD1. Germline loops: CDR1 MNHNS, CDR2 SASEGT. The V and J ends lost 1 base and 3 bases, in that order; junction bases with no gene match: 5. This CDR3 comprises 16 residues. CDR3 amino acids: CASSEVQGAIYNEQFF. CDR3 DNA: TGTGCCAGCAGTGAAGTTCAGGGGGCTATCTACAATGAGCAGTTCTTC.

This clonotype was detected many times. V is TRBV6-5 and J is TRBJ1-1; D might be TRBD1 (5 bases). The CDR3 extends over 15 amino acids. The V end lost 2 bases, the J end lost 4 bases, and 14 bases lay between the germline ends. Germline V gene lookup returns CDR1 MNHEY and CDR2 SVGAGI. This chain's CDR3 is CASSYGSIGGTEAFF. In DNA, the CDR3 is TGTGCCAGCAGTTACGGCTCAATCGGGGGCACTGAAGCTTTCTTT.

This chain connects TRBV5-8 to TRBJ2-7, with 10 bases aligning to TRBD1. There are 16 residues in the CDR3. Germline CDR1 and CDR2: SGHTS and YDEGEE. V lost 4 bases and J lost 3; bases outside the gene matches: 10. The CDR3 reads CASSKNPGQGFYEQYF. CDR3 coding DNA: TGTGCCAGCAGCAAAAACCCGGGACAGGGGTTCTACGAGCAGTACTTC. The full variable domain, completed using reference TRBV5-8 and TRBJ2-7, is EAGVTQSPTHLIKTRGQQATLRCSPISGHTSVYWYQQALGLGLQFLLWYDEGEERNRGNFPPRFSGRQFPNYSSELNVNALELEDSALYLCASSKNPGQGFYEQYFGPGTRLTVT.